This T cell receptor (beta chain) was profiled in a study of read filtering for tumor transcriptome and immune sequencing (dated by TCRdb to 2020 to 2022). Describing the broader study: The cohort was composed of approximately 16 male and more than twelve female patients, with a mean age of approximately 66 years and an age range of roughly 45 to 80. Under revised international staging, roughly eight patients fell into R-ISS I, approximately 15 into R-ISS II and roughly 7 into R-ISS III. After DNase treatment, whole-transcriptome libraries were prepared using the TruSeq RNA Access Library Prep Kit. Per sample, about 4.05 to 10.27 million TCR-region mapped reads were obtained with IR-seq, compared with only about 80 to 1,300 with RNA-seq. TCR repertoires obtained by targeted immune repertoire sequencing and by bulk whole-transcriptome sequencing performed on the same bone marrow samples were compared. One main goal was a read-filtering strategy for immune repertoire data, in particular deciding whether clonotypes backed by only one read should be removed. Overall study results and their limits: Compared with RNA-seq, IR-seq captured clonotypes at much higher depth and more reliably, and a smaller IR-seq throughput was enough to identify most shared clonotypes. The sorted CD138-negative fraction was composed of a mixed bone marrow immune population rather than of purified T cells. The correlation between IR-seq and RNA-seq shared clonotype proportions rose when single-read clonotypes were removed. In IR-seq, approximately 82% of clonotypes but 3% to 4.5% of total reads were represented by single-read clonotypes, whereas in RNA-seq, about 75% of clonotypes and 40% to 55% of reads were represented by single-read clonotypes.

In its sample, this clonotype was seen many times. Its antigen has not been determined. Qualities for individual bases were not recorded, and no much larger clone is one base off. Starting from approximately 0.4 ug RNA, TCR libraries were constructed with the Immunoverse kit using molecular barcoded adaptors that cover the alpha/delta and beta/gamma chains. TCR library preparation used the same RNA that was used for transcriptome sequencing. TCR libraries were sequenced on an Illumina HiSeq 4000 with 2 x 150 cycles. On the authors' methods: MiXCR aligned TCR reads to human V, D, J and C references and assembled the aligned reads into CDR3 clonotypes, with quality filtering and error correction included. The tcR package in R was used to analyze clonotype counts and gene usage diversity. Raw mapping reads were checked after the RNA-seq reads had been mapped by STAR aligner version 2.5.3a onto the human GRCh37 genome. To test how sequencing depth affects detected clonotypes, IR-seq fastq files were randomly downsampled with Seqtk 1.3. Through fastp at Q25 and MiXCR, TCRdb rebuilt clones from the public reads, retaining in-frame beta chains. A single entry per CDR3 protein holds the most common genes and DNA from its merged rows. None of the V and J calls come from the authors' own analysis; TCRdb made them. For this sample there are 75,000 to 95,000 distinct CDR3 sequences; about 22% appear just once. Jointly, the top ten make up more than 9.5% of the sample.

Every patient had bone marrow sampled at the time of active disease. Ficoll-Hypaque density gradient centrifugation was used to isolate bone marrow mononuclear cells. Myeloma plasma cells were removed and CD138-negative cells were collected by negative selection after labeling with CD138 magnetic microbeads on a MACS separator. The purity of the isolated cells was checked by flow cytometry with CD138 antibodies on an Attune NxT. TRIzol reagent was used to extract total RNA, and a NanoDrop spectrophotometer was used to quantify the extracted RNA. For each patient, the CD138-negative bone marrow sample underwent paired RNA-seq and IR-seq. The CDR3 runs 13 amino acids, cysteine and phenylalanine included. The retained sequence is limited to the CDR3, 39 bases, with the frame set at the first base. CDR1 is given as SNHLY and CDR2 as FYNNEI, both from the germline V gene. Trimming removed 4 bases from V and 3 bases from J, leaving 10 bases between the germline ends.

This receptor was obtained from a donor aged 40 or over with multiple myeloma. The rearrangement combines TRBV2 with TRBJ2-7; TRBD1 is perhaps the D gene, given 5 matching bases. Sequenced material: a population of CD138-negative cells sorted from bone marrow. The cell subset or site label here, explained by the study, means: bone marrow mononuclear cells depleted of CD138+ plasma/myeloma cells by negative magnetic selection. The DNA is TGTGCCAGCAGTGTCCGGACAAACTACGAGCAGTACTTC. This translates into CASSVRTNYEQYF. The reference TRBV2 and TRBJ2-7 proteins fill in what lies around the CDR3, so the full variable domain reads EPEVTQTPSHQVTQMGQEVILRCVPISNHLYFYWYRQILGQKVEFLVSFYNNEISEKSEIFDDQFSVERPDGSNFTLKIRSTKLEDSAMYFCASSVRTNYEQYFGPGTRLTVT.